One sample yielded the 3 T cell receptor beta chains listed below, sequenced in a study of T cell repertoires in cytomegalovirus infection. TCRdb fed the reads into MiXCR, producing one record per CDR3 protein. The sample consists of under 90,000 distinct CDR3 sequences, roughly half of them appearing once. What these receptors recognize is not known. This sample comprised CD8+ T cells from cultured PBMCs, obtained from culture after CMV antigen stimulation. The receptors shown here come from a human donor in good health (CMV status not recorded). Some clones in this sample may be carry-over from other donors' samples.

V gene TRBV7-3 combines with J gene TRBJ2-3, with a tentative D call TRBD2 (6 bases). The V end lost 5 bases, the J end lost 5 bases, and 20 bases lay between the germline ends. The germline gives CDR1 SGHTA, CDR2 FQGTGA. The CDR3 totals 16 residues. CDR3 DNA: TGTGCCAGCAGCCCCCGGGGCGGAGGGGTAAGAGATACGCAGTATTTT. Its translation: CASSPRGGGVRDTQYF.

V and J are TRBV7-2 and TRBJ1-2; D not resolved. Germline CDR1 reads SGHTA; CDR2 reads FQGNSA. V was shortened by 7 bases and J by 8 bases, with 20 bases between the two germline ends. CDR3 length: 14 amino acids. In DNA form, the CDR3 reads TGTGCCAGCACTCAGTCCACCGGGATTAGAGGCTACACCTTC. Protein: CASTQSTGIRGYTF.

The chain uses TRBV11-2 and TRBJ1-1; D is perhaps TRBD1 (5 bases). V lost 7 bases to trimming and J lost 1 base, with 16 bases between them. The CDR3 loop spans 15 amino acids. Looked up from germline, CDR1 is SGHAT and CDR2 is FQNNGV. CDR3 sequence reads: CASTPWVGANTEAFF. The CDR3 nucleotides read TGTGCCAGCACCCCGTGGGTCGGGGCGAACACTGAAGCTTTCTTT.